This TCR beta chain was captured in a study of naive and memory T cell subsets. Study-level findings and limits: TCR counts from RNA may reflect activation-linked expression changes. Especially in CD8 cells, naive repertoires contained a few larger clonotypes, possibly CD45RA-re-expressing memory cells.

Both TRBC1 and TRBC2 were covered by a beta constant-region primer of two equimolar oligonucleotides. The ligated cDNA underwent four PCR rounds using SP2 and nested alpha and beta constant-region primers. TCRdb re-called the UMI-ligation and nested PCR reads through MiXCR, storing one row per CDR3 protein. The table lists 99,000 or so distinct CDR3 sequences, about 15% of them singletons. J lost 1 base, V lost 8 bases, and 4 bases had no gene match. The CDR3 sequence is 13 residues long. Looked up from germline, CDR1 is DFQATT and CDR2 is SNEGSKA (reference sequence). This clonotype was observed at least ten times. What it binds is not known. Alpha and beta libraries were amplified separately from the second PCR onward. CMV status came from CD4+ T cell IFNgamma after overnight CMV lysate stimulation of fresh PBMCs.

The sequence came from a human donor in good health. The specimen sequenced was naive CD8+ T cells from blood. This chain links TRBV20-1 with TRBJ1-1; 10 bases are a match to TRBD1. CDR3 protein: CSSGDRGNTEAFF. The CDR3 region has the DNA TGCAGTTCCGGGGACAGGGGGAACACTGAAGCTTTCTTT.